This TCR beta chain was captured in a study of beta chain features in type 1 diabetes. The CDR3 length is 14 residues. CDR1 and CDR2 (germline): MNHNY, SVGAGI (reference sequence). Trimming at V came to 5 bases and at J to 7 bases, leaving 5 bases not matched to a gene. Regarding the study as a whole: Among type 1 diabetes patients, VDJ junctions had fewer insertions and more deletions. A closer apparent resemblance between naive, central memory and Treg TCRB repertoires was seen in patients than in healthy donors. When Type 1 diabetes patients were examined, their TCRB CDR3s proved moderately but significantly shorter in all four CD4+ subsets.

In regard to this clone: The antigen is unknown.

CD4+ naive, central memory, regulatory and stem cell-like memory cells were sorted via CD45RO/CCR7/CD25/CD127/CD95/CD27. Since all of the isolated RNA was reverse transcribed, expressed TCRB transcripts were what got sequenced. Naive, central memory and regulatory T cell samples averaged about 3.57 million immunoSEQ reads each. Here immunoSEQ multiplex PCR was the method, and the copy in TCRdb shows in-frame clones only, minus some. The data show about 150,000 clones, approximately 8.1% seen once. The TCR comes from a woman aged 35 to 49 with type 1 diabetes. The V and J genes are TRBV6-6 and TRBJ2-2; TRBD1 matches 9 bases. The sequencing input was central memory CD4+ T cells from blood. For the CDR3, the DNA is TGTGCCAGCAGTACGGGACAGGGCGGCGGGGAGCTGTTTTTT. Amino acids: CASSTGQGGGELFF.